This paragraph reports one TCR beta chain. The data were taken from a study of blood T cell repertoires in COVID-19. Study overall: The samples span acute and convalescent COVID-19 from the United States, Italy and Spain. In each case, the material was cDNA or gDNA derived from T cells, B-cell-depleted T cells, or PBMCs.

Clones were read by immunoSEQ multiplex PCR, and TCRdb kept only the in-frame ones, dropping some. The repertoire consists of about 93,000 clones, with more than 65% occurring once and the leading ten covering roughly 15%. Trimming cost V 0 bases and J 0 bases, with 12 bases left between them. CDR1 is LGHDT, CDR2 YNNKEL, per germline (reference sequence). CDR3 length equals 16 residues. This clonotype was sampled from a human donor in a cohort sampled during active COVID-19. Material for sequencing was peripheral blood. The V gene is TRBV3-1 (or the pseudogene TRBV3-2), the J gene TRBJ2-7; D is possibly TRBD2 (6 bases). The CDR3 nucleotides are TGTGCCAGCAGCCAAGATTTGCTAGCGAGCTCCTACGAGCAGTACTTC. Its translation: CASSQDLLASSYEQYF.